This T cell receptor (beta chain) was found in a study of cytomegalovirus exposure and HLA in healthy donors. This clone was counted between two and nine times. What it binds is unknown. 60 Vbeta and 13 Jbeta primers were used in PCR. Data came from immunoSEQ multiplex PCR; TCRdb stores just in-frame clones and leaves some out. Of about 130,000 clones listed, 65% to 80% are singletons. Points from the study as a whole: According to the study, 150 to 200 TCR beta chains were cytomegalovirus-associated. It has been reported that TCR beta sequences accurately predicted the HLA-A and HLA-B alleles of most subjects.

The origin of this receptor is a human donor in good health. Sequenced sample: PBMCs.

CDR3 sequence (DNA): TGTGCCAGCAGGCGGACTAGCGAGAACACCGGGGAGCTGTTTTTT. This translates into CASRRTSENTGELFF. The rearrangement links TRBV7-9 to TRBJ2-2, with TRBD2 matching 9 bases. Per germline, CDR1 SEHNR and CDR2 FQNEAQ (reference sequence). The CDR3 totals 15 residues. V lost 6 bases to trimming and J lost 1 base; unmatched junction nucleotides: 3.